One T cell receptor (beta chain) is described in this entry. This clonotype has just a few counts. Its target antigen remains unknown. One base away there is no much larger clone; base qualities are not given. The CDR3 runs 15 residues from the cysteine to the phenylalanine. CDR3 DNA only is kept here, 45 bases in frame from base 1. The germline ends are 18 bases apart after V is trimmed by 1 base and J by 9 bases. Based on the germline V gene, the CDR1 and CDR2 sequences are SGHTA and FQGNSA. These data come from a study of blood T cells in healthy people across ages (dated by TCRdb to 2013 to 2016). Concerning the study at large: In model experiments, template switching captured about one uniquely barcoded TCR beta cDNA molecule for every two T cells. Two additional independent replicas of 1 million unique cDNA reads from the same blood draw were analyzed for two donors (one aged 18 to 29 and one aged 80 or older). Age-related changes in TCR beta repertoire diversity were measured in the study by deep sequencing normalized with unique cDNA molecular identifiers. The donors were split into four age groups: young (average about 16 years), middle-aged (over 35), aged (around 67) and long-lived (roughly 88).

On the study overall, not on this receptor specifically: Compared with the aged group, more naive CD4+ T cells, fewer expanded clones and increased TCR diversity were shown by the long-lived group, suggesting age selection. Donor CMV infection status was unknown, potentially confounding age-related changes in expanded clonotypes. Estimates of total diversity based on one million sequenced T cells were considered lower bounds and underestimates. A strong correlation was found between observed TCR beta diversity and the percentage of naive T cells measured by flow cytometry. As age increased, observed TCR beta diversity per million T cells dropped in a roughly linear way, and a significant reduction was already evident by age 40. Since profiling was done on bulk unsorted PBMCs, naive and antigen-experienced compartments could not be conclusively compared.

Donors were 39 systemically healthy Caucasian individuals from Russia aged roughly 6 to 90 years. Ten milliliters of peripheral blood were drawn from each donor into EDTA-treated Vacutainer tubes. Ficoll-Paque density-gradient centrifugation was used to isolate PBMCs, with at least 6.5 million per sample. Trizol reagent was used to extract total RNA from PBMCs, with at least 6 micrograms per sample. The percentages of naive CD45RAhigh/CD27high T cells were determined by flow cytometry on a PBMC aliquot from every donor. The library came from 5' RACE. These reads were obtained on an Illumina HiSeq 2500. The second PCR ran for about 6 to 11 cycles and used a J-beta primer mix along with a sample-barcoded 5' primer. Each TCR beta cDNA molecule received a unique molecular identifier from a template-switch 5' adaptor carrying 12 random nucleotides. Each sample yielded at least 2.5 million CDR3-containing paired-end reads. All of the RNA was converted into first-strand cDNA using the Mint cDNA synthesis kit, with a TRBC-specific oligonucleotide serving as the primer. Following uracil-DNA glycosylase treatment, a first 18-cycle PCR with universal primers M1SS and BC2_uni_R was performed on all cDNA. The authors' analysis ran thus. Each sample was normalized by randomly selecting 1 million high-quality reads, each carrying a distinct molecular identifier. Reads sharing molecular identifiers were discarded rather than binned into consensus sequences. MiTCR, with a Q25 quality threshold and the strictest error-elimination algorithm, was used for CDR3 identification, clonotype clustering and error correction. Lower-bound total TCR beta diversity was estimated with a nonparametric unseen species model using Euler transformation. TCRdb cleaned the public reads at Q25 with fastp, built clones with MiXCR and kept in-frame beta chains. Every distinct CDR3 protein forms one entry, paired with its most common genes and DNA. TCRdb's processing, not the study's, gives the V and J calls here. The sample table shows just under 550,000 distinct CDR3 sequences, and around 24% are seen once. The top ten clonotypes cover around 10% of the sample.

These data were likewise used in another study, on T cells of mothers and their children. The second study, in turn, reports: Nine systemically healthy Caucasian individuals, comprising three mothers and their six children, were included as donors. cDNA synthesis consumed the entire amount of extracted RNA, loaded at around 1.5 ug RNA in each 15 ul reaction. Sample barcodes and 2-4 random nucleotides were added via the M1S primer in the second PCR. Over 10 million TCR beta CDR3 reads came from each mother, compared with around 3 million reads from each child. Thymic selection similarly shapes TCR recombination output in related and unrelated pairs, with minor effect from inherited differences. Normalized repertoire overlap in related mother-child pairs was always slightly higher than in unrelated mother-child pairs, but the difference was never significant. Persistent microchimeric T cell clones were not detected, at a sensitivity of approximately 98 clones per million clonotypes. To look for features that set related mother-child pairs apart from unrelated individuals, the researchers ran deep NGS to compare the TCR beta repertoires of mothers and children. Mothers averaged roughly 40 +/- 4 years of age and children averaged approximately 11 +/- 4 years. Libraries were sequenced on Illumina HiSeq 2000 with 100+100 nt paired-end reads after adapter ligation with NEBNext reagents. To prevent cross-contamination, the mother and child libraries were prepared one month apart and sequenced in separate runs. Between roughly 500,000 and 2,300,000 distinct TCR beta clonotypes were identified per donor. Naive TCR beta clonotypes were estimated from low-frequency clonotypes matched to each donor's FACS-determined naive share, without sorting.

The sequenced sample consisted of blood. This chain joins TRBV7-2 to TRBJ2-5; the D segment cannot be called with confidence. The sequence came from a boy aged 10-17 years in good health. The DNA sequence follows: TGTGCCAGCAGCTTAGAATTTGGGTATGCTGGGGCCCAGTACTTC. Translated, this is CASSLEFGYAGAQYF.